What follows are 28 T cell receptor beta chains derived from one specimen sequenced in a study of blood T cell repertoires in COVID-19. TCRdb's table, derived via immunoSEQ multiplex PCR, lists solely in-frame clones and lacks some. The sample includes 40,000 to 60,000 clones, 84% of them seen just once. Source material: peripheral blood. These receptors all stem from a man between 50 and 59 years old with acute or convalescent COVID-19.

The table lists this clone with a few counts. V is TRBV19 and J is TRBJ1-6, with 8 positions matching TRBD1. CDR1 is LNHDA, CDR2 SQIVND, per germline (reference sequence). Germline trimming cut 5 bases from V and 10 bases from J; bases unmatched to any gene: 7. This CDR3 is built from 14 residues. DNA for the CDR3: TGTGCCAGTAGTCTCCGGGACAGGCAATCACCCCTCCACTTT. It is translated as CASSLRDRQSPLHF.

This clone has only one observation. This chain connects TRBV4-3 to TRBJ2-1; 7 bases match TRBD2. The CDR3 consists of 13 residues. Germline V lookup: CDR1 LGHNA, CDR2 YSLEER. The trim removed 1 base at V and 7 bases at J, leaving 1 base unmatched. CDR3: CASSQGEGNEQFF. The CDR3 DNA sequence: TGCGCCAGCAGCCAAGGGGAGGGGAATGAGCAGTTCTTC.

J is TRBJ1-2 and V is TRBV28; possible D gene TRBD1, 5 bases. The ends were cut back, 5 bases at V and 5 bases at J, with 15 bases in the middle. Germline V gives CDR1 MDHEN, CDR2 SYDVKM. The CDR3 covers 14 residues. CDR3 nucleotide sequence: TGTGCCAGCAGTCCCGGAGCGGGACGTTATGGCTACACCTTC. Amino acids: CASSPGAGRYGYTF.

The CDR3 sequence: CASRGASGGKRETQYF. For the CDR3, the DNA is TGTGCCAGTAGGGGGGCTAGCGGGGGAAAAAGGGAGACCCAGTACTTC. This chain connects TRBV19 to TRBJ2-5; 10 nucleotides line up with TRBD2. V gave up 6 bases and J gave up 5 bases; unmatched junction bases: 12. Germline CDR1 reads LNHDA; CDR2 reads SQIVND (reference sequence). The CDR3 spans 16 residues. Full variable domain (rest looked up from reference TRBV19 and TRBJ2-5): DGGITQSPKYLFRKEGQNVTLSCEQNLNHDAMYWYRQDPGQGLRLIYYSQIVNDFQKGDIAEGYSVSREKKESFPLTVTSAQKNPTAFYLCASRGASGGKRETQYFGPGTRLLVL.

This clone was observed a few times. The CDR3: CASSDRDRSSGNTIYF. Written as DNA, the CDR3 is TGTGCCAGCAGCGATAGGGACAGGAGCTCTGGAAACACCATATATTTT. The gene calls are TRBV9 and TRBJ1-3, with 8 nucleotides matching TRBD1. CDR1 is SGDLS, CDR2 YYNGEE, per germline. The CDR3 extends over 16 amino acids. Trimming removed 3 bases from V and 0 bases from J; junction bases left unmatched: 5.

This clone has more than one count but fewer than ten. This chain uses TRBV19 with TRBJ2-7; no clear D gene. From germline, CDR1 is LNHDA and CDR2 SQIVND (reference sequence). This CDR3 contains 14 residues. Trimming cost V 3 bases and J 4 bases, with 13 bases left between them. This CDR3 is CASSIARTGYEQYF. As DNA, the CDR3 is TGTGCCAGTAGTATCGCACGTACCGGGTACGAGCAGTACTTC.

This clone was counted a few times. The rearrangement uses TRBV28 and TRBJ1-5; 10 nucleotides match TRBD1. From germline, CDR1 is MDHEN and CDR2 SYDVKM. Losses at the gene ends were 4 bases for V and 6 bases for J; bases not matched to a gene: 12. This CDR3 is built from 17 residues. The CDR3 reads CASSSIAGTGVGQPQHF. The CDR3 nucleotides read TGTGCCAGCAGTTCAATAGCCGGGACAGGGGTTGGTCAGCCCCAGCATTTT.

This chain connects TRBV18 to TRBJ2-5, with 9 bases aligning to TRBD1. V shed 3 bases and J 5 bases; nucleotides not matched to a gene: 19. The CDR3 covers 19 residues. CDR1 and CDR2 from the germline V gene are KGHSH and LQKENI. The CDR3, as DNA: TGTGCCAGCTCACCGCTAATAGGACCCGGGACAGGGTCGGAGGAGACCCAGTACTTC. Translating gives CASSPLIGPGTGSEETQYF.

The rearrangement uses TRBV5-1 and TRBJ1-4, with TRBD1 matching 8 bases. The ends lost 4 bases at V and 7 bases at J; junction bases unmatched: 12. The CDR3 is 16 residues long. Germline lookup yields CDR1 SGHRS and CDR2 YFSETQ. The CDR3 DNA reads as TGCGCCAGCAGCCCTTGGACAGGGCGGGAAGGTGAAAAACTGTTTTTT. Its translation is CASSPWTGREGEKLFF.

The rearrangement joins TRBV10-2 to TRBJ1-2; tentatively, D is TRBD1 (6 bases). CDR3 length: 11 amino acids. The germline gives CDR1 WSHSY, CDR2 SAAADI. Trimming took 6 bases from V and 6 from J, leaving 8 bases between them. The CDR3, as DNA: TGCGCCAGCAGGGGGGACAATGGCTACACCTTC. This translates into CASRGDNGYTF.

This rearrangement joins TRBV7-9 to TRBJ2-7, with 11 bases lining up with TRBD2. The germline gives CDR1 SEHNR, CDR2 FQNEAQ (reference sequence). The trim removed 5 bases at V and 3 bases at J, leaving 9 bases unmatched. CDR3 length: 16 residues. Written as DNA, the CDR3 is TGTGCCAGCAGCATGACTAGCGGGATGGGAGTCTACGAGCAGTACTTC. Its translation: CASSMTSGMGVYEQYF. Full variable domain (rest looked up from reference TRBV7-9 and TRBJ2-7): DTGVSQNPRHKITKRGQNVTFRCDPISEHNRLYWYRQTLGQGPEFLTYFQNEAQLEKSRLLSDRFSAERPKGSFSTLEIQRTEQGDSAMYLCASSMTSGMGVYEQYFGPGTRLTVT.

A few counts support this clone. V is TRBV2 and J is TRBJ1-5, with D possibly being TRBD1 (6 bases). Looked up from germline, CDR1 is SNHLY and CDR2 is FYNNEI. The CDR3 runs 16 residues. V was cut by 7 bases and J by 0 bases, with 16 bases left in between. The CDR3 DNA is TGTGCCAGCACAGGCGGGGGGCGTTATAGCAATCAGCCCCAGCATTTT. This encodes CASTGGGRYSNQPQHF.

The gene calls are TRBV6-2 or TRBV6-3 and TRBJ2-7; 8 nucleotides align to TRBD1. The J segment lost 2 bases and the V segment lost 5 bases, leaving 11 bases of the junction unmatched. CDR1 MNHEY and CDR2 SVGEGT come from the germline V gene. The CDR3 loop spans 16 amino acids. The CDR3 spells CASSTTTGVMAYEQYF. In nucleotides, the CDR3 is TGTGCCAGCAGTACTACGACAGGGGTAATGGCCTACGAGCAGTACTTC.

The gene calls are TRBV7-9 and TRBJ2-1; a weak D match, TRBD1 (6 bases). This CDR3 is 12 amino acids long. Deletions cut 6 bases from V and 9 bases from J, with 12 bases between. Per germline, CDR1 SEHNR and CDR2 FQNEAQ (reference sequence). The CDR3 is CASSSGDGEQFF. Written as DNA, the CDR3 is TGTGCCAGCAGTTCAGGGGACGGTGAGCAGTTCTTC.

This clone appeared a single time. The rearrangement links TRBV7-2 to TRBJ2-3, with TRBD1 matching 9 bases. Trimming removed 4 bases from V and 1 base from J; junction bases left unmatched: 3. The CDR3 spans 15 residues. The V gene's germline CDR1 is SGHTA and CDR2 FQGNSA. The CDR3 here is CASSSRTGGTDTQYF. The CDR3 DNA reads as TGTGCCAGCAGCTCCCGGACAGGGGGCACAGATACGCAGTATTTT.

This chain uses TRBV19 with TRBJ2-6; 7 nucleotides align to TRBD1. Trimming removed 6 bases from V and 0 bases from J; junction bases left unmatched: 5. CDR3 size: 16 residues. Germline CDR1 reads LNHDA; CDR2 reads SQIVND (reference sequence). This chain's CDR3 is CASSRQGSSGANVLTF. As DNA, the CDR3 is TGTGCCAGTAGCCGACAGGGAAGCTCTGGGGCCAACGTCCTGACTTTC.

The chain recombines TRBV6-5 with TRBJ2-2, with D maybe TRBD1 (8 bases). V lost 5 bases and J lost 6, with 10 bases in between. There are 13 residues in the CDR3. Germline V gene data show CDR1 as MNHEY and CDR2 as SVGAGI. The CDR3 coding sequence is TGTGCCAGCAGTACAGGGGGGGCCGGGGAGCTGTTTTTT. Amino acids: CASSTGGAGELFF.

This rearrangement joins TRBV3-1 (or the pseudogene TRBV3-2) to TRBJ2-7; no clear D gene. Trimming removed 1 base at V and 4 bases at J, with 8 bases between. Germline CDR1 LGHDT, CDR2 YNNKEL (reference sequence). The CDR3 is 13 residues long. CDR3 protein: CASSQGGGYEQYF. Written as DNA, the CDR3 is TGTGCCAGCAGCCAAGGAGGCGGTTACGAGCAGTACTTC.

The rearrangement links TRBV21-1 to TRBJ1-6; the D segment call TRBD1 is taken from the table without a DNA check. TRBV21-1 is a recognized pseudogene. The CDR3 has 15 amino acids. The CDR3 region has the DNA TGTGCCAGCAGCAGCCGGGACAGGGGGAATTCACCCCTCCACTTT. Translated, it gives CASSSRDRGNSPLHF.

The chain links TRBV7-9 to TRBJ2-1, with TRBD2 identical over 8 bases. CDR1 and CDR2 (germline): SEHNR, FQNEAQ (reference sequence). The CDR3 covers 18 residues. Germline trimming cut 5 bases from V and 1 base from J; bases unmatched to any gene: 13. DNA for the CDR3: TGTGCCAGCAGCCCCCGCGGTAGCGGGATAGGGTCCTACAATGAGCAGTTCTTC. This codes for CASSPRGSGIGSYNEQFF.

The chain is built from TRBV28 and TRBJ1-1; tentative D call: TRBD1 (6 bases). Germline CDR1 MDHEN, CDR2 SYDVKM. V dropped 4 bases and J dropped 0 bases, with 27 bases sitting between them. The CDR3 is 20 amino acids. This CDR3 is CASSSDSLAFILFMNTEAFF. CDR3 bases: TGTGCCAGCAGTTCGGACAGTCTGGCCTTCATTCTTTTCATGAACACTGAAGCTTTCTTT.

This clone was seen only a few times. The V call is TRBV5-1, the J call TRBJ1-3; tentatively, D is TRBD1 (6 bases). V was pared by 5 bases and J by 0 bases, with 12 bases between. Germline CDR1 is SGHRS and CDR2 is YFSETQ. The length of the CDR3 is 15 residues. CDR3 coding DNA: TGCGCCAGCAGTGATACAGGGAGCTCTGGAAACACCATATATTTT. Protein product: CASSDTGSSGNTIYF. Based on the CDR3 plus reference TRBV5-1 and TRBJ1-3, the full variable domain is KAGVTQTPRYLIKTRGQQVTLSCSPISGHRSVSWYQQTPGQGLQFLFEYFSETQRNKGNFPGRFSGRQFSNSRSEMNVSTLELGDSALYLCASSDTGSSGNTIYFGEGSWLTVV.

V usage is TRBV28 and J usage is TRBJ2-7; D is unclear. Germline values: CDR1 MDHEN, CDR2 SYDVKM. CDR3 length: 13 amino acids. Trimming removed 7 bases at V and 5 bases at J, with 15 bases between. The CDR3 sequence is CASNPLVVDEQYF. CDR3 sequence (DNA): TGTGCCAGCAACCCCTTAGTTGTGGACGAGCAGTACTTC.

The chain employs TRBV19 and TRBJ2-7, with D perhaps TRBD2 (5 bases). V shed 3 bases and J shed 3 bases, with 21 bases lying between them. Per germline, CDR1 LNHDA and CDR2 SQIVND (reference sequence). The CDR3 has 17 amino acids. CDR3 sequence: CASSIYGRGSPDYEQYF. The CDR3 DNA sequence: TGTGCCAGTAGTATTTATGGGAGAGGCTCCCCGGACTACGAGCAGTACTTC.

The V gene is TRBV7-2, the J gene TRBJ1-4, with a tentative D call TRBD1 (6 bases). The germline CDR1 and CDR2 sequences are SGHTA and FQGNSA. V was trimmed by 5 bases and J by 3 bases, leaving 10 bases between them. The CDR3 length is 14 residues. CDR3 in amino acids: CASSHRASNEKLFF. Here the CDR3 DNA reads TGTGCCAGCAGCCACAGGGCTTCTAATGAAAAACTGTTTTTT.

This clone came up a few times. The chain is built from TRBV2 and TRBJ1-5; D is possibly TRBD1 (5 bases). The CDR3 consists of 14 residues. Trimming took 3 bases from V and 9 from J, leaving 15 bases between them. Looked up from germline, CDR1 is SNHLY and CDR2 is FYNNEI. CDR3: CASSEGQGESPQHF. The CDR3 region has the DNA TGTGCCAGCAGTGAGGGCCAGGGTGAATCGCCCCAGCATTTT.

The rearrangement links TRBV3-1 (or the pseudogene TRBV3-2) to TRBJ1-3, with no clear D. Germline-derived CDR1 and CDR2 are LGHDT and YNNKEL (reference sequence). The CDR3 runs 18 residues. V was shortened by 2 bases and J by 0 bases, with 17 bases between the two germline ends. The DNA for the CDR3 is TGTGCCAGCAGCCAAAAGAGAGCCACCGGGGTCTCTGGAAACACCATATATTTT. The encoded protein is CASSQKRATGVSGNTIYF.

CDR3: CASSSRRDPYNEQFF. CDR3 DNA: TGTGCCAGCAGCTCCCGGCGGGACCCCTACAATGAGCAGTTCTTC. The chain joins TRBV9 to TRBJ2-1, with D tentatively TRBD2 (6 bases). The CDR3 has 15 amino acids. Germline V gene lookup returns CDR1 SGDLS and CDR2 YYNGEE. Trimming removed 4 bases at V and 2 bases at J, with 13 bases between.